This section outlines one TCR beta chain sequence together with its context. This sample was included in a study of shared clonotypes between healthy human individuals. Unsorted PBMC replicate PCRs used roughly 300 ng DNA, 25,000 to 35,000 T cell genomes. How the authors handled the data: Quality scores were absent from the junction-only immunoSEQ sequences, so filtering differed. The table came from immunoSEQ multiplex PCR; TCRdb's copy has only in-frame clones and leaves some out. Clone size and V and J calls were adopted from that table, with D and trimming inferred from the DNA. The sample has around 500,000 clones, almost 80% seen once; the top ten hold around 13%. Germline CDR1 and CDR2: SGHTA and FQGNSA. This CDR3 spans 15 amino acids. Losses at the gene ends were 1 base for V and 5 bases for J; bases not matched to a gene: 8.

Sequencing input: PBMCs. This clonotype was obtained from a middle-aged woman in good health. Some clones in this sample may be carry-over from other donors' samples. The gene calls are TRBV7-2 and TRBJ2-7, with 7 positions matching TRBD2. The CDR3 sequence: CASSLELREIDEQYF. DNA for the CDR3: TGTGCCAGCAGCTTAGAGCTGCGGGAGATCGACGAGCAGTACTTC.